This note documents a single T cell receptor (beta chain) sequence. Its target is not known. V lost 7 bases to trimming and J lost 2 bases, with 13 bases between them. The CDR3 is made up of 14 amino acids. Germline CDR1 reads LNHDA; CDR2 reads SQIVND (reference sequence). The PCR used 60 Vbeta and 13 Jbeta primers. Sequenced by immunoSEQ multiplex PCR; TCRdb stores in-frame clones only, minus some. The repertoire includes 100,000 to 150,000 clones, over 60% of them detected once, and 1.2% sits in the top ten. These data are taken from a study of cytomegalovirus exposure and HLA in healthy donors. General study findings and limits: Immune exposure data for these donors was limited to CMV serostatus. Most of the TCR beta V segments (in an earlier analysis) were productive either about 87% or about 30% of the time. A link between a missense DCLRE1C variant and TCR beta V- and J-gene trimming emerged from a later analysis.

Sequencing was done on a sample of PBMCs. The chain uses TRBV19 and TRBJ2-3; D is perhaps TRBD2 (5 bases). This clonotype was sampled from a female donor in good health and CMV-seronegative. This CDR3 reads CASKRSQTTDTQYF. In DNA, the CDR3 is TGTGCCAGTAAGCGGTCTCAGACCACAGATACGCAGTATTTT.